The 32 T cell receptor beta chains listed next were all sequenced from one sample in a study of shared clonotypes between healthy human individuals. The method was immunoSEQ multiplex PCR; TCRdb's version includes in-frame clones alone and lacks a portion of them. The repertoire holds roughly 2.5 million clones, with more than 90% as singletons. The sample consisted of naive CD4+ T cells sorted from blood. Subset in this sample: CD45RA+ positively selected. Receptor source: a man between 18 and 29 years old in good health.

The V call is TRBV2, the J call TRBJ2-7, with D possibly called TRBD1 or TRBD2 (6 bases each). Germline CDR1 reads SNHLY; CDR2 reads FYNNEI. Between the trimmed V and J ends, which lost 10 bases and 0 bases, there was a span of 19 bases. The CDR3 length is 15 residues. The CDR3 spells CATFPVPGASYEQYF. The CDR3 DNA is TGTGCCACCTTCCCTGTCCCGGGGGCCTCCTACGAGCAGTACTTC.

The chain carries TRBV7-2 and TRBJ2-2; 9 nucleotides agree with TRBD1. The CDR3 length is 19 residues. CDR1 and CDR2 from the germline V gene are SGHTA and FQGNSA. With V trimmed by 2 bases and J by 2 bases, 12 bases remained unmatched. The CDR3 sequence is CASSLNPFHRGRNTGELFF. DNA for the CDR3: TGTGCCAGCAGCTTAAACCCCTTCCACAGGGGGCGTAACACCGGGGAGCTGTTTTTT.

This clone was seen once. CDR3 residues: CASSPGGGRTRNTEAFF. CDR3 DNA: TGTGCCAGCAGCCCCGGGGGGGGGAGGACACGGAACACTGAAGCTTTCTTT. The chain carries TRBV7-2 and TRBJ1-1, with D possibly TRBD1 on 5 matching bases. V lost 5 bases to trimming and J lost 1 base, with 20 bases between them. Germline V gene sequence: CDR1 SGHTA, CDR2 FQGNSA. This CDR3 comprises 17 residues.

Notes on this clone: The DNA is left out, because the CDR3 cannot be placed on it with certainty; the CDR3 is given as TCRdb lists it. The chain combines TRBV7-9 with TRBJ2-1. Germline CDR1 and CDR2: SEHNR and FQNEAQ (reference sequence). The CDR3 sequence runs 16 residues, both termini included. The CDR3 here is CASSFLWIGGGNEQFF.

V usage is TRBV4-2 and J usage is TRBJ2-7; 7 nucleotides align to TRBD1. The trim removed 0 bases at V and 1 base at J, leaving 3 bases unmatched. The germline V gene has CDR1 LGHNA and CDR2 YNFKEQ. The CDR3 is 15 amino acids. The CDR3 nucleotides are TGTGCCAGCAGCCAAGAGGAGACAGGGTCCTACGAGCAGTACTTC. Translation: CASSQEETGSYEQYF.

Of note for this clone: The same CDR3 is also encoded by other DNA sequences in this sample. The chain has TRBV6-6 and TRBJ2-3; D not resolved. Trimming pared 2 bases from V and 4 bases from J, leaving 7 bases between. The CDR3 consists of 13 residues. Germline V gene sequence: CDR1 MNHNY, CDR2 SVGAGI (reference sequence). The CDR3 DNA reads TGTGCCAGCAGTTACCCCCCGGCAGATACGCAGTATTTT. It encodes CASSYPPADTQYF.

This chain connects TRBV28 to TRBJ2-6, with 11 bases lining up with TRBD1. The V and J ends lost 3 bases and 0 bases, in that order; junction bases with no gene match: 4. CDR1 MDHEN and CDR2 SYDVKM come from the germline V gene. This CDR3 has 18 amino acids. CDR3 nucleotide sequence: TGTGCCAGCAGTTTTTTGGGACAGGGGGACTCTGGGGCCAACGTCCTGACTTTC. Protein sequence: CASSFLGQGDSGANVLTF.

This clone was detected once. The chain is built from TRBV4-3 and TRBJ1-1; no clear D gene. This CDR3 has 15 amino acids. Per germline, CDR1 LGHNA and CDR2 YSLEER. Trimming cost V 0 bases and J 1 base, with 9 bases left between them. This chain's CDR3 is CASSQDRLTNTEAFF. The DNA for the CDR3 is TGCGCCAGCAGCCAAGATCGGCTGACGAACACTGAAGCTTTCTTT.

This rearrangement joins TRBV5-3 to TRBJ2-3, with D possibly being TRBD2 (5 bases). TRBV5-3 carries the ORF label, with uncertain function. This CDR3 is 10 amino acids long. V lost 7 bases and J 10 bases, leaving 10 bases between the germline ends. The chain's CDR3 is CARPSRAQYF. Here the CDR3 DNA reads TGTGCCAGACCGTCGAGGGCGCAGTATTTT.

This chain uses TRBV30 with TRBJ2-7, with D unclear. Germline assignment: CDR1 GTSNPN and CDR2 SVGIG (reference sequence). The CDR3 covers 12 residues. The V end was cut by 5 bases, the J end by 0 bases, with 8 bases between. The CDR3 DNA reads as TGTGCCTGGGGTGAACGCTCCTACGAGCAGTACTTC. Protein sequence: CAWGERSYEQYF.

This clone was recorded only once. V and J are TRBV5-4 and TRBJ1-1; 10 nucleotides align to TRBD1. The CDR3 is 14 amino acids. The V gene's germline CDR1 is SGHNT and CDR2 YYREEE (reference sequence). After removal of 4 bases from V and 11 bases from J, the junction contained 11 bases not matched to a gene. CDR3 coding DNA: TGTGCCAGCAGCAGTACTGGACAGGGGGGGAAGGCTTTCTTT. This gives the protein CASSSTGQGGKAFF.

The CDR3: CASSSVAGVNTEAFF. For the CDR3, the DNA is TGTGCCAGCAGCTCAGTAGCAGGGGTTAACACTGAAGCTTTCTTT. The rearrangement uses TRBV7-2 and TRBJ1-1, with D possibly TRBD1 on 6 matching bases. V was cut by 4 bases and J by 2 bases, with 14 bases left in between. CDR1 is SGHTA and CDR2 is FQGNSA in the germline V gene. This CDR3 region has 15 residues.

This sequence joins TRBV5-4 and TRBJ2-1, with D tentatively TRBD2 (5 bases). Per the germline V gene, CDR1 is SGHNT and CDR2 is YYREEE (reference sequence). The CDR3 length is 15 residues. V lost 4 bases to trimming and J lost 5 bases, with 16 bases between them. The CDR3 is CASSAARDANNEQFF. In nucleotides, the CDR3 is TGTGCCAGCAGCGCAGCGAGGGATGCCAACAATGAGCAGTTCTTC.

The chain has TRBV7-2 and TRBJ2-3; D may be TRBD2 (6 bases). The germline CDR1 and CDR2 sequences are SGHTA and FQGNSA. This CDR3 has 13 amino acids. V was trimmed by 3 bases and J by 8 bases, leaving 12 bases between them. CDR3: CASSFGHGGTQYF. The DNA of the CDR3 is TGTGCCAGCAGCTTCGGACACGGGGGTACGCAGTATTTT.

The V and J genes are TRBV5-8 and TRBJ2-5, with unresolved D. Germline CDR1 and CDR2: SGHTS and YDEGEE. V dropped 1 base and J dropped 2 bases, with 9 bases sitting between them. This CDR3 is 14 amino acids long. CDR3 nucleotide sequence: TGTGCCAGCAGCTTGAGGACCGGACAAGAGACCCAGTACTTC. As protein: CASSLRTGQETQYF. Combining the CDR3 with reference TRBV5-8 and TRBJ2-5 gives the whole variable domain EAGVTQSPTHLIKTRGQQATLRCSPISGHTSVYWYQQALGLGLQFLLWYDEGEERNRGNFPPRFSGRQFPNYSSELNVNALELEDSALYLCASSLRTGQETQYFGPGTRLLVL.

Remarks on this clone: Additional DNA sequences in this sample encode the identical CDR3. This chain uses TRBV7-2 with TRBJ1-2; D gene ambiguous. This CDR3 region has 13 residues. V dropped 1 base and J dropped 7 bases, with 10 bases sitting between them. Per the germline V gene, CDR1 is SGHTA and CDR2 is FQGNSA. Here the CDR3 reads CASSLGPGFGYTF. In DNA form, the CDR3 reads TGTGCCAGCAGCTTAGGACCGGGGTTTGGCTACACCTTC.

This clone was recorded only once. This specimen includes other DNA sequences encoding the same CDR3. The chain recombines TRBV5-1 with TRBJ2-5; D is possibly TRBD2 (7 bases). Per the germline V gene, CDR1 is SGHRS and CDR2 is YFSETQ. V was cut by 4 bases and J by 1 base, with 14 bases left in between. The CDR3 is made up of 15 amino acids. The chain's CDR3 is CASSLGGGAQETQYF. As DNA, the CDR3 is TGCGCCAGCAGCCTAGGAGGGGGGGCCCAAGAGACCCAGTACTTC.

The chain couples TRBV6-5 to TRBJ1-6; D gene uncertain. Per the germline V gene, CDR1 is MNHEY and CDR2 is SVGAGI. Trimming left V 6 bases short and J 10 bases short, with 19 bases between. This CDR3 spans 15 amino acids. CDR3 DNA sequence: TGTGCCAGCAGATTTTCCGAGGTACTACTCTCACCCCTCCACTTT. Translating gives CASRFSEVLLSPLHF.

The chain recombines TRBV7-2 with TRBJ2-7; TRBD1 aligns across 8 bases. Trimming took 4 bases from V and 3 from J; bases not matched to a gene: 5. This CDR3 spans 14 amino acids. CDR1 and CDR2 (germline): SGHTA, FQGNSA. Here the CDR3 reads CASSSGQGLYEQYF. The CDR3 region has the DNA TGTGCCAGCAGCTCCGGACAGGGTCTCTACGAGCAGTACTTC.

For the CDR3, the DNA is TGTGCCACCAGCTTAAACAGGGGAAACATTCAGTACTTC. It is translated as CATSLNRGNIQYF. This sequence joins TRBV15 and TRBJ2-4; 7 bases align to TRBD1. After removal of 5 bases from V and 6 bases from J, the junction contained 4 bases not matched to a gene. Germline CDR1 reads LNHNV; CDR2 reads YYDKDF (reference sequence). The CDR3 runs to 13 residues. Together with reference TRBV15 and TRBJ2-4, the CDR3 gives the full variable domain: DAMVIQNPRYQVTQFGKPVTLSCSQTLNHNVMYWYQQKSSQAPKLLFHYYDKDFNNEADTPDNFQSRRPNTSFCFLDIRSPGLGDTAMYLCATSLNRGNIQYFGAGTRLSVL.

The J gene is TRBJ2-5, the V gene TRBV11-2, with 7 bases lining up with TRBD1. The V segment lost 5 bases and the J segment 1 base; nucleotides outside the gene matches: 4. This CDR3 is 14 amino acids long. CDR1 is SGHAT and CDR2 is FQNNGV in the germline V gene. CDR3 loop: CASSPGQFQETQYF. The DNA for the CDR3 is TGTGCCAGCAGCCCGGGACAGTTCCAAGAGACCCAGTACTTC.

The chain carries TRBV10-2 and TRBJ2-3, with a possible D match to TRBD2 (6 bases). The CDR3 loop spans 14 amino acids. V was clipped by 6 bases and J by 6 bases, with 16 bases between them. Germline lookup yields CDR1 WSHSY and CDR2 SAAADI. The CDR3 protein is CASSQGLAWDTQYF. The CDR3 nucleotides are TGCGCCAGCAGCCAAGGGCTAGCGTGGGATACGCAGTATTTT.

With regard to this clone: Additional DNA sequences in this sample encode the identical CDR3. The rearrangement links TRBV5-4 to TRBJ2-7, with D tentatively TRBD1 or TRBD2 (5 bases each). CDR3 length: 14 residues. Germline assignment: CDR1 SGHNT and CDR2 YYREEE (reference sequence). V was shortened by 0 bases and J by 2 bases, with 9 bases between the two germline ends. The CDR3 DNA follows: TGTGCCAGCAGCTTGGACCAGGGACCCTACGAGCAGTACTTC. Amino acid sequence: CASSLDQGPYEQYF.

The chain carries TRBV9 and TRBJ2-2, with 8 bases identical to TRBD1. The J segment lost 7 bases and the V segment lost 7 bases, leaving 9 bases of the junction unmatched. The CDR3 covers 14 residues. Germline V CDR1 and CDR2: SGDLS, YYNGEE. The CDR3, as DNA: TGTGCCAGCGGTGGACAGGGAGGAGGCGGGGAGCTGTTTTTT. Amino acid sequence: CASGGQGGGGELFF.

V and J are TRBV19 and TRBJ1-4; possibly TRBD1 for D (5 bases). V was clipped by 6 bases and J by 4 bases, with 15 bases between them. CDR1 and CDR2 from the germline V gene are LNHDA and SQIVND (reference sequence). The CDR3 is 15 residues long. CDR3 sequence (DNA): TGTGCCAGTAGCCTAAGGAGGGGAGATAATGAAAAACTGTTTTTT. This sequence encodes CASSLRRGDNEKLFF.

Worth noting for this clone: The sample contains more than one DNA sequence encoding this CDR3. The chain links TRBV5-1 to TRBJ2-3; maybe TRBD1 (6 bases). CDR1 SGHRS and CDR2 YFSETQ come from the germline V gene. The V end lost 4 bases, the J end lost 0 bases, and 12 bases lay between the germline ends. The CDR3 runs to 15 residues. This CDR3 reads CASSATGTSTDTQYF. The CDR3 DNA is TGCGCCAGCAGCGCGACAGGAACTAGCACAGATACGCAGTATTTT.

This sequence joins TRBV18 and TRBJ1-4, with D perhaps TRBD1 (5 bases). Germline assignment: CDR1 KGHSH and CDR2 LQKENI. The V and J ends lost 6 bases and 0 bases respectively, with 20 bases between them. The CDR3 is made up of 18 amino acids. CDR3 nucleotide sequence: TGTGCCAGCTCCCGACAAGCGACAGACCCTGCAACTAATGAAAAACTGTTTTTT. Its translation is CASSRQATDPATNEKLFF.

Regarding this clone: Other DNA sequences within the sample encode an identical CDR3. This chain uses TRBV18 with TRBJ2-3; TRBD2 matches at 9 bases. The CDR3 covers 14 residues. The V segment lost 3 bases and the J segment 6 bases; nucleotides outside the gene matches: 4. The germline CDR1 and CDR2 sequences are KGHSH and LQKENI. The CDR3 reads CASSPGGGADTQYF. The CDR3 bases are TGTGCCAGCTCACCGGGCGGGGGGGCTGATACGCAGTATTTT. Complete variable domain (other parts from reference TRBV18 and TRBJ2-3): NAGVMQNPRHLVRRRGQEARLRCSPMKGHSHVYWYRQLPEEGLKFMVYLQKENIIDESGMPKERFSAEFPKEGPSILRIQQVVRGDSAAYFCASSPGGGADTQYFGPGTRLTVL.

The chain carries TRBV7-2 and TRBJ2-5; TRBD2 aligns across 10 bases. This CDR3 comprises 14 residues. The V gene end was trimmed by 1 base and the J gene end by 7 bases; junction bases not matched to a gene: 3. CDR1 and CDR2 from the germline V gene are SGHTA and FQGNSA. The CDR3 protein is CASSLGVAGGTQYF. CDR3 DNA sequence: TGTGCCAGCAGCTTAGGGGTAGCGGGAGGGACCCAGTACTTC. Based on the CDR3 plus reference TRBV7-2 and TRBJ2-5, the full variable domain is GAGVSQSPSNKVTEKGKDVELRCDPISGHTALYWYRQSLGQGLEFLIYFQGNSAPDKSGLPSDRFSAERTGGSVSTLTIQRTQQEDSAVYLCASSLGVAGGTQYFGPGTRLLVL.

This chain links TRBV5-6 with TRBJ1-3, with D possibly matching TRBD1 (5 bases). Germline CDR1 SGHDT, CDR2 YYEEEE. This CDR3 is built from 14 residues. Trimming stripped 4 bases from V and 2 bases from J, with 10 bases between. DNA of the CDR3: TGTGCCAGCAGCCTCCAGACAGCTGGAAACACCATATATTTT. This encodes CASSLQTAGNTIYF.

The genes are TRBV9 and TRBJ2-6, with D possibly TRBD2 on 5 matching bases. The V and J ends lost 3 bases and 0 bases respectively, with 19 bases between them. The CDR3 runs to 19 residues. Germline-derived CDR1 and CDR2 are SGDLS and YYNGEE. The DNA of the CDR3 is TGTGCCAGCAGCGCCCCCCCGGGCCGGGGAAACTCTGGGGCCAACGTCCTGACTTTC. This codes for CASSAPPGRGNSGANVLTF.

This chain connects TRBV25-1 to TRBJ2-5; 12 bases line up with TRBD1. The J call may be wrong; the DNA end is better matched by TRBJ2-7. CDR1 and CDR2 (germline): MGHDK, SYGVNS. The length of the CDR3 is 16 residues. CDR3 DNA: TGTGCCAGCAGTGAATTGGGGGGACAGGGGGCTGGCGAGCAGTACTTC. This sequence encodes CASSELGGQGAGEQYF.